A selection of T cell receptor beta chains follows, all from one sample in a study of human T cells and chemical hapten exposure. Each CDR3 protein gets one entry after TCRdb re-called the RACE reads with MiXCR. There are around 160,000 distinct CDR3 sequences in the sample; 14% occur only once, and around 1.7% lies in the top ten. The sequences come from whole blood, collected in connection with sensitization to the hapten diphenylcyclopropenone (DPC). These receptors originate from a woman in her 30s with alopecia areata. Some clones in this sample may be carry-over from other donors' samples. The CDR3 runs from the conserved cysteine through the conserved F or W. Each record gives: V gene, J gene, D gene, clone size, CDR3 DNA, CDR3 protein. The D gene is left open where the match is weak. Part of the rows lack a size; the others show once, few, many or a class for expanded clones.

TRBV28,TRBJ2-4,NA,many,TGTGCCAGCAGTTTATCCGAATCCCTAGCCAAAAACATTCAGTACTTC,CASSLSESLAKNIQYF
TRBV16,TRBJ1-4,NA,NA,TGTGCCAGCAGCCCCTCAATGGAACAGGGTGTGGAAAAACTGTTTTTT,CASSPSMEQGVEKLFF
TRBV12-3/TRBV12-4,TRBJ1-1,NA,few,TGTGCCAGCAGTGGCAGCCTACCAAACACTGAAGCTTTCTTT,CASSGSLPNTEAFF
TRBV20-1,TRBJ1-2,NA,NA,TGCAGTGCTCAACACATGAATCGGATCGGTGGCTACACCTTC,CSAQHMNRIGGYTF
TRBV20-1,TRBJ2-7,TRBD2,few,TGCAGTGCTATCACGGGACTAGCCCACGAGCAGTACTTC,CSAITGLAHEQYF
TRBV4-3,TRBJ2-3,TRBD2,few,TGCGCCAGCAGCGATATTCGTGGGACTAGCGGGAGTCTGGATACGCAGTATTTT,CASSDIRGTSGSLDTQYF
TRBV7-9,TRBJ2-1,NA,few,TGTGCCAGCAGCTTGTTGCAGTCCTACAATGAGCAGTTCTTC,CASSLLQSYNEQFF
TRBV5-1,TRBJ1-6,NA,few,TGCGCCAGCAGCTTGGGACAACATAATTCACCCCTCCACTTT,CASSLGQHNSPLHF
TRBV3-1,TRBJ2-7,TRBD2,few,TGTGCCAGCAGCCAAGATTGGGAGGGCCCGACCGGCGAGCAGTACTTC,CASSQDWEGPTGEQYF
TRBV30,TRBJ2-7,NA,few,TGTGCCTGGAGTGTAGGTGGGTACGAGCAGTACTTC,CAWSVGGYEQYF
TRBV12-3/TRBV12-4,TRBJ2-5,NA,NA,TGTGCCAGCAGTTTTGGGTCTAAAGAGACCCAGTACTTC,CASSFGSKETQYF
TRBV5-4,TRBJ1-4,TRBD1,few,TGTGCCAGCAGCTCTGGACAGGCCACAACTAATGAAAAACTGTTTTTT,CASSSGQATTNEKLFF
TRBV12-3/TRBV12-4,TRBJ1-6,TRBD1,few,TGTGCCAGCAGTCAGGGGGACCGGAGCTCCTATAATTCACCCCTCCACTTT,CASSQGDRSSYNSPLHF
TRBV6-1,TRBJ2-2,TRBD1,few,TGTGCCAGCAGGAGGGAGGACAGGGGGTTCACCGGGGAGCTGTTTTTT,CASRREDRGFTGELFF
TRBV3-1,TRBJ1-3,NA,many,TGTGCCAGCAGCCAAGAGGGGGTTCGCGGAAACACCATATATTTT,CASSQEGVRGNTIYF
TRBV18,TRBJ1-5,TRBD1,NA,TGTGCCAGCTCACCACTCGGAGGGGGCGAGCAGCCCCAGCATTTT,CASSPLGGGEQPQHF
TRBV28,TRBJ2-3,TRBD1,many,TGTGCCAGCACGGAATCAGGGGGAGATACGCAGTATTTT,CASTESGGDTQYF
TRBV18,TRBJ1-5,NA,few,TGTGCCAGCGCCGGCTATAGCAATCAGCCCCAGCATTTT,CASAGYSNQPQHF
TRBV12-3/TRBV12-4,TRBJ2-2,TRBD2,few,TGTGCCAGCAGGACCGGGACTAGCGGGGGACGGTACACCGGGGAGCTGTTTTTT,CASRTGTSGGRYTGELFF
TRBV7-2,TRBJ1-6,NA,NA,TGTGCCAGCAGCTTAGGGCGGGCGGGGACCTATAATTCACCCCTCCACTTT,CASSLGRAGTYNSPLHF